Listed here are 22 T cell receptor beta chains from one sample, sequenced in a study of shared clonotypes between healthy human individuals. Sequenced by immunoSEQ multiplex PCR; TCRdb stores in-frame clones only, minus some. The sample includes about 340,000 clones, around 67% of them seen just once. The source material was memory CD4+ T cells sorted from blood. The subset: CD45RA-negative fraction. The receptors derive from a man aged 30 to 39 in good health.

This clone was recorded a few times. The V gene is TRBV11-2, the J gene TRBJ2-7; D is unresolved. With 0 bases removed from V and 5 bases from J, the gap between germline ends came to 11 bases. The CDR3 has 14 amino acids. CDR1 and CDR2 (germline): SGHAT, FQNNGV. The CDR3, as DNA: TGTGCCAGCAGCTTAGATCGCCTTCCCAACGAGCAGTACTTC. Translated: CASSLDRLPNEQYF.

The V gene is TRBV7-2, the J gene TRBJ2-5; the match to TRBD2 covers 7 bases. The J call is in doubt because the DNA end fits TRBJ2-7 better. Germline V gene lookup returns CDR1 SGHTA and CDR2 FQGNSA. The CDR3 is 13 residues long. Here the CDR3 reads CASSFLAVGEQYF. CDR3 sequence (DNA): TGTGCCAGCAGCTTCCTAGCGGTTGGCGAGCAGTACTTC.

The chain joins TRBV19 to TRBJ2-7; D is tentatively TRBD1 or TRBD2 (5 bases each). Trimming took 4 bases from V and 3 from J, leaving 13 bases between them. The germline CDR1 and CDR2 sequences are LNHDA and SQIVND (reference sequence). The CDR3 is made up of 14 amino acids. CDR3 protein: CASSTDGGNYEQYF. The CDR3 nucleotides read TGTGCCAGTAGTACAGATGGGGGTAACTACGAGCAGTACTTC.

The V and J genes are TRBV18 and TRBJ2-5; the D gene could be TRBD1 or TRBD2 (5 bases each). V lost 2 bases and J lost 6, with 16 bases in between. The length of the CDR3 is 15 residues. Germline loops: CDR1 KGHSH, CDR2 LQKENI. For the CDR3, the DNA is TGTGCCAGCTCACCAATCGGGGCTGGCGGGCAGACCCAGTACTTC. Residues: CASSPIGAGGQTQYF.

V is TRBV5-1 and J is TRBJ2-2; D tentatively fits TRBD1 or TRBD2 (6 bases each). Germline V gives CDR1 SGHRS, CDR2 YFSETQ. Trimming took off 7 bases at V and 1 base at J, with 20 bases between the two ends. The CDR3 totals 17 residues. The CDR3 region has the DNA TGCGCCAGCTCCCTTGGGGGGCTGAGCGGGAACACCGGGGAGCTGTTTTTT. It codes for CASSLGGLSGNTGELFF.

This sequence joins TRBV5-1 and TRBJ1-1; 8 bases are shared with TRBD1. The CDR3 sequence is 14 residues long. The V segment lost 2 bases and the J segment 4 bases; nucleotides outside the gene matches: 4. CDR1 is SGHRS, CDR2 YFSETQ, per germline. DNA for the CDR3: TGCGCCAGCAGCTTTCAGGGGGCCTTCACTGAAGCTTTCTTT. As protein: CASSFQGAFTEAFF.

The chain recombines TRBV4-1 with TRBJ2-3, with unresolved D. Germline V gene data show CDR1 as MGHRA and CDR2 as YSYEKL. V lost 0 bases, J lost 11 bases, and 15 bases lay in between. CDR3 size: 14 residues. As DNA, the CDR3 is TGCGCCAGCAGCCAAGAGGCCCCCCGGGCCTTGCAGTATTTT. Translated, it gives CASSQEAPRALQYF.

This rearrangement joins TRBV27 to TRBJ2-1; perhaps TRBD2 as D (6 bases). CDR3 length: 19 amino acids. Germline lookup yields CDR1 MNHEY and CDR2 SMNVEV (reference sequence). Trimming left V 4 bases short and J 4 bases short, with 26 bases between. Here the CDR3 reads CASSSHLFGLSERYNEQFF. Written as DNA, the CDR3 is TGTGCCAGCAGTTCGCATCTATTTGGACTATCCGAACGGTACAATGAGCAGTTCTTC.

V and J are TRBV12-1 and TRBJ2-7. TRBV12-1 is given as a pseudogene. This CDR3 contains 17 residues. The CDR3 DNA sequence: TGTGCCAGCAGCCCCTGGGCCAACAATAGGAGCTCCTACGAGCAGTACTTC. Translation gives CASSPWANNRSSYEQYF.

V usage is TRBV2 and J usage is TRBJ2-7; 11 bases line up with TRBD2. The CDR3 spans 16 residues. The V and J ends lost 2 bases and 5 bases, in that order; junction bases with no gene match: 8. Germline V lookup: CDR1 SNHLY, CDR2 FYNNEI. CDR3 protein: CASSEIASGRIHEQYF. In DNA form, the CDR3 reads TGTGCCAGCAGTGAAATTGCTAGCGGGAGGATCCACGAGCAGTACTTC.

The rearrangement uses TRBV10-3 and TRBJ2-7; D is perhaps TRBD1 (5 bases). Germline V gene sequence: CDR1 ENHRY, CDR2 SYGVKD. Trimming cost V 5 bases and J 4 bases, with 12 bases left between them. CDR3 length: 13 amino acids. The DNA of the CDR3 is TGTGCCATCAGTAATAGGGGCGAATACGAGCAGTACTTC. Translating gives CAISNRGEYEQYF.

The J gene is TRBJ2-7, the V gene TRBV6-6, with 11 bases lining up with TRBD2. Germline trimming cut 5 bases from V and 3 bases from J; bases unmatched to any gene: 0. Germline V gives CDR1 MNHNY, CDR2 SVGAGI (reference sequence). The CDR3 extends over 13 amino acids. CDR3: CASSLAGGYEQYF. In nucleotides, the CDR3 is TGTGCCAGCAGTCTAGCGGGAGGCTACGAGCAGTACTTC.

CDR3 bases: TGTGCCAGCAGCTTGGGACAGGGGGCGGGAGATACGCAGTATTTT. Translating it yields CASSLGQGAGDTQYF. The chain carries TRBV7-9 and TRBJ2-3; 12 bases map to TRBD1. Germline V gives CDR1 SEHNR, CDR2 FQNEAQ (reference sequence). J lost 5 bases, V lost 3 bases, and 3 bases had no gene match. This CDR3 is built from 15 residues.

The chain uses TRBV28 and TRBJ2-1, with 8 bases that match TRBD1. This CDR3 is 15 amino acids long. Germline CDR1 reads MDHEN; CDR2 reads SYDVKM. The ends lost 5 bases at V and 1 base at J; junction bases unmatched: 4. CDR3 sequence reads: CASSPGQGSYNEQFF. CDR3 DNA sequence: TGTGCCAGCAGTCCAGGACAGGGATCCTACAATGAGCAGTTCTTC.

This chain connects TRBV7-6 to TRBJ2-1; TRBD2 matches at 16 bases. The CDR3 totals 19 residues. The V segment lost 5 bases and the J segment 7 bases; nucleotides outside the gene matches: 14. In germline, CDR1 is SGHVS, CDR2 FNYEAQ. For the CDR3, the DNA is TGTGCCAGCAGCCGGTCGGGGACTAGCGGGAGGGCCTCGGTAAATGAGCAGTTCTTC. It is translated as CASSRSGTSGRASVNEQFF.

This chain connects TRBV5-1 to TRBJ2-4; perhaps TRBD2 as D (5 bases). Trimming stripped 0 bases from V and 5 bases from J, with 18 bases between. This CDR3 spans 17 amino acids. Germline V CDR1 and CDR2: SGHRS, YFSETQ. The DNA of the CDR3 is TGCGCCAGCAGCTTGGGACCCCGAAGGTACGGGGAAAACATTCAGTACTTC. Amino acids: CASSLGPRRYGENIQYF. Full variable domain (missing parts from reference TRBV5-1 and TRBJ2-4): KAGVTQTPRYLIKTRGQQVTLSCSPISGHRSVSWYQQTPGQGLQFLFEYFSETQRNKGNFPGRFSGRQFSNSRSEMNVSTLELGDSALYLCASSLGPRRYGENIQYFGAGTRLSVL.

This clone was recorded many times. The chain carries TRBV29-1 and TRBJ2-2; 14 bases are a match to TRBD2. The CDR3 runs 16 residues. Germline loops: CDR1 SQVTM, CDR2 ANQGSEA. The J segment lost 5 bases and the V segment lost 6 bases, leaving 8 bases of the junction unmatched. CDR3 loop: CSVSGLAGAQTGELFF. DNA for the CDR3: TGCAGCGTCTCGGGACTAGCGGGAGCGCAGACCGGGGAGCTGTTTTTT.

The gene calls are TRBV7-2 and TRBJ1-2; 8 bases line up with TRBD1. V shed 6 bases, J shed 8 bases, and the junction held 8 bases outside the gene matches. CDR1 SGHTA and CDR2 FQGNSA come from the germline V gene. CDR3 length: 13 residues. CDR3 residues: CASRMDRVQGYTF. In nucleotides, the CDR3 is TGTGCCAGCAGAATGGACAGGGTCCAAGGCTACACCTTC.

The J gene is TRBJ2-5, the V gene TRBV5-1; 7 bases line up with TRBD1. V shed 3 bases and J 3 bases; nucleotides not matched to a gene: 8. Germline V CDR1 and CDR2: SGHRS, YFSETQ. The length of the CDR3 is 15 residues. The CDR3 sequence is CASSSLSTGEETQYF. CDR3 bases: TGCGCCAGCAGCTCGCTATCTACAGGGGAAGAGACCCAGTACTTC. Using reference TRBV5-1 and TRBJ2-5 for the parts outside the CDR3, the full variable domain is KAGVTQTPRYLIKTRGQQVTLSCSPISGHRSVSWYQQTPGQGLQFLFEYFSETQRNKGNFPGRFSGRQFSNSRSEMNVSTLELGDSALYLCASSSLSTGEETQYFGPGTRLLVL.

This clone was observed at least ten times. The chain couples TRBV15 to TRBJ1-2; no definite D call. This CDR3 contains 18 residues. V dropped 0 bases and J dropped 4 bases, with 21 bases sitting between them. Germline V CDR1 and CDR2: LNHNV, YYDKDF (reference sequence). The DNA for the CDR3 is TGTGCCACCAGCAGAGATGACCGGGCCGCCTATGGTAGCTATGGCTACACCTTC. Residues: CATSRDDRAAYGSYGYTF.

DNA for the CDR3: TGTGCCAGCAGCTTATACCTCCAGACCCAGTACTTC. Protein product: CASSLYLQTQYF. The rearrangement links TRBV7-2 to TRBJ2-5; D not certain. The CDR3 is made up of 12 amino acids. V lost 2 bases to trimming and J lost 6 bases, with 7 bases between them. CDR1 and CDR2 (germline): SGHTA, FQGNSA.

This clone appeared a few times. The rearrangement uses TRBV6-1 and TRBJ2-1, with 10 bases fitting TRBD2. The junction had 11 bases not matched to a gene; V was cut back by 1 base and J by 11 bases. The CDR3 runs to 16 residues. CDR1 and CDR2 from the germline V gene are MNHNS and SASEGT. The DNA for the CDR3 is TGTGCCAGCAGTGAAGGGCTAGCGGGAGCCCAATCGCAGCAGTTCTTC. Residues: CASSEGLAGAQSQQFF.